This T cell receptor (beta chain) was retrieved from a study of tumor-infiltrating lymphocytes in localized non-small cell lung cancer. This table comes from immunoSEQ multiplex PCR, and its TCRdb copy is limited to in-frame clones, with some not included. The sample has 11,000 or so clones; 67% are singletons. This clone occurred a few times. V shed 1 base, J shed 8 bases, and the junction held 4 bases outside the gene matches. There are 14 residues in the CDR3. Germline CDR1 is LGHNA and CDR2 is YSLEER. This clonotype was obtained from a human donor with non-small cell lung cancer. Source material: uninvolved lung tissue not adjacent to the tumor. This sequence joins TRBV4-3 and TRBJ2-4; 8 nucleotides align to TRBD1. As DNA, the CDR3 is TGCGCCAGCAGCCAAGGGACAGGGCGACACATTCAGTACTTC. This gives the protein CASSQGTGRHIQYF.